This T cell receptor (beta chain) derives from a study of shared clonotypes between healthy human individuals. On sorted subsets, replicate PCRs used 200 to 250 ng DNA, or tens of thousands of T cell genomes. In the original analysis: Junction-only immunoSEQ data arrived without quality scores, meaning filtering differed. Profiling relied on immunoSEQ multiplex PCR, and the TCRdb table lists in-frame clones only, not all of them. V, J and clone size were drawn from that table, and D and trimming were deduced from the DNA. The sample yields approximately 2.4 million clones, more than 90% seen once. The CDR3 sequence is 13 residues long. Per the germline V gene, CDR1 is SQVTM and CDR2 is ANQGSEA. V lost 3 bases to trimming and J lost 11 bases; unmatched junction nucleotides: 9.

The sequence came from a man aged 18 to 30 in good health. The sequencing sample was made of naive CD4+ T cells sorted from blood. Regarding subset: CD45RA+ positively selected. The chain couples TRBV29-1 to TRBJ1-1; 10 positions agree with TRBD1. Here the CDR3 DNA reads TGCAGCGTTGAGGGCCGACAGGGGGCTGGGGCTTTCTTT. Protein product: CSVEGRQGAGAFF.